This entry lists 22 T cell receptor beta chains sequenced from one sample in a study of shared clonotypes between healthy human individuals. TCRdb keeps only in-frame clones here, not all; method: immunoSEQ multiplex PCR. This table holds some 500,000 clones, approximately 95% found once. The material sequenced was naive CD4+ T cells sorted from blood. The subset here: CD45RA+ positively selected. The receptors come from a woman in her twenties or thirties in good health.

CDR3 in amino acids: CASSYSGVGNTEAFF. CDR3 coding DNA: TGTGCCAGCAGTTACTCTGGGGTGGGGAACACTGAAGCTTTCTTT. The V gene is TRBV6-6, the J gene TRBJ1-1; D gene uncertain. There are 15 residues in the CDR3. Germline V lookup: CDR1 MNHNY, CDR2 SVGAGI (reference sequence). Trimming left V 0 bases short and J 1 base short, with 9 bases between.

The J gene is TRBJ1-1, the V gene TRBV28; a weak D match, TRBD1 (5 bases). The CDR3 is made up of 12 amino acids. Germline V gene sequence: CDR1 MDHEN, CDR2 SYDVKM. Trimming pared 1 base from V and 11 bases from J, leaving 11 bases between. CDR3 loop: CASSLYLGVAFF. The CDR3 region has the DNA TGTGCCAGCAGTTTATATTTGGGGGTCGCTTTCTTT.

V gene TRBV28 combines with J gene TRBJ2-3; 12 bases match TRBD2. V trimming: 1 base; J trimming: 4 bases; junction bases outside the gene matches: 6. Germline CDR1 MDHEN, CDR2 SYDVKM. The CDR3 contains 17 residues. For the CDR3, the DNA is TGTGCCAGCAGTTTATCTCTAGCGGGAGGGCCGGCAGATACGCAGTATTTT. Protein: CASSLSLAGGPADTQYF.

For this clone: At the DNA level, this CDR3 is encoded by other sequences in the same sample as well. DNA of the CDR3: TGTGCCAGCAGTCTCGGAATCGAAGAGACCCAGTACTTC. Encoded protein: CASSLGIEETQYF. The chain couples TRBV28 to TRBJ2-5; no clear D gene. Trimming took off 5 bases at V and 3 bases at J, with 10 bases between the two ends. Germline V gene sequence: CDR1 MDHEN, CDR2 SYDVKM. The length of the CDR3 is 13 residues.

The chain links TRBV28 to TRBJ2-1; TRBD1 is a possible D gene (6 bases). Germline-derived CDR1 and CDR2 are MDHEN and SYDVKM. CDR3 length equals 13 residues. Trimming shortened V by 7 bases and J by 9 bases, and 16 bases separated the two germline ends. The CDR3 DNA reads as TGTGCCAGCACCCTCACAGGGTCGGGTGAGCAGTTCTTC. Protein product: CASTLTGSGEQFF.

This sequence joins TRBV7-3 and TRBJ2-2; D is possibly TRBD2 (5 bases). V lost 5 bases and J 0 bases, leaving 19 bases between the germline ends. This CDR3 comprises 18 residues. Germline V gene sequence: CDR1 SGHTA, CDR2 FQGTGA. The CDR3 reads CASSKSAGLSTNTGELFF. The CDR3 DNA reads TGTGCCAGCAGCAAATCCGCGGGTCTAAGTACGAACACCGGGGAGCTGTTTTTT.

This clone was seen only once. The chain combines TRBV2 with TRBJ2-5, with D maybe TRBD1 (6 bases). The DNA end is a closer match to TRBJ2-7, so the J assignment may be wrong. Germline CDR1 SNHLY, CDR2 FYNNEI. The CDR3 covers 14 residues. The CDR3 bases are TGTGCCAGCAGAGGACAGACGAACTCCTACGAGCAGTACTTC. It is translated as CASRGQTNSYEQYF.

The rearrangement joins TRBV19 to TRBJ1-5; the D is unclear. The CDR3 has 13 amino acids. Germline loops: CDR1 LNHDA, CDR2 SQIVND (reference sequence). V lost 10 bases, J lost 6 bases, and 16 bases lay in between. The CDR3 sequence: CATAKAVTQPQHF. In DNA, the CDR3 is TGTGCCACCGCTAAGGCGGTGACTCAGCCCCAGCATTTT. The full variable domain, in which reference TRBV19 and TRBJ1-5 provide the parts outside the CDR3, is DGGITQSPKYLFRKEGQNVTLSCEQNLNHDAMYWYRQDPGQGLRLIYYSQIVNDFQKGDIAEGYSVSREKKESFPLTVTSAQKNPTAFYLCATAKAVTQPQHFGDGTRLSIL.

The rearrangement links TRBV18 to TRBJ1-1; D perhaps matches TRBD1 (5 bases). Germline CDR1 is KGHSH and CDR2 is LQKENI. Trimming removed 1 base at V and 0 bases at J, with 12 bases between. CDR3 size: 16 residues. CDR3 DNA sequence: TGTGCCAGCTCACCACACCCGGGGGGGATGAACACTGAAGCTTTCTTT. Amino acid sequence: CASSPHPGGMNTEAFF.

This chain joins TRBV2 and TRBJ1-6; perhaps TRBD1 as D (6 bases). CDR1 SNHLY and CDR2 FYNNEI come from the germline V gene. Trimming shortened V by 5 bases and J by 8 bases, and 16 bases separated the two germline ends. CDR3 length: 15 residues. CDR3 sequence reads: CASSQDRELYSPLHF. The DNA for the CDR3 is TGTGCCAGCAGTCAGGACAGAGAGTTGTATTCACCCCTCCACTTT.

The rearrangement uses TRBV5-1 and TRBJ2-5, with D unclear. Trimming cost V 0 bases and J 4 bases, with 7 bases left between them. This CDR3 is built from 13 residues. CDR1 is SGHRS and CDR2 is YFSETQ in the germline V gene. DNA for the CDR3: TGCGCCAGCAGCTTGGCCCAAGGAGAGACCCAGTACTTC. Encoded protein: CASSLAQGETQYF.

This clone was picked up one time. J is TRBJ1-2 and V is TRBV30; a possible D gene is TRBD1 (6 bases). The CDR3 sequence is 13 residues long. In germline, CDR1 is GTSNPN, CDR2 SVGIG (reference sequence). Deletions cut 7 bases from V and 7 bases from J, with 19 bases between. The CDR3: CALRDRPEIGYTF. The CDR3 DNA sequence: TGTGCCTTGAGAGACAGGCCCGAGATTGGCTACACCTTC. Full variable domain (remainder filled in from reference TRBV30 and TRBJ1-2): SQTIHQWPATLVQPVGSPLSLECTVEGTSNPNLYWYRQAAGRGLQLLFYSVGIGQISSEVPQNLSASRPQDRQFILSSKKLLLSDSGFYLCALRDRPEIGYTFGSGTRLTVV.

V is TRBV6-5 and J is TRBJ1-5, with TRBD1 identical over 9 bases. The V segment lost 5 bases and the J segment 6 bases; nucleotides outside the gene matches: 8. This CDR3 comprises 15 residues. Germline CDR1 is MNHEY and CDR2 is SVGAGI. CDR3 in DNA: TGTGCCAGCAGTACCACAGGGGGCGTGGGTCAGCCCCAGCATTTT. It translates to CASSTTGGVGQPQHF.

CDR3: CASSANTEAFF. CDR3 sequence (DNA): TGTGCCAGCAGTGCCAACACTGAAGCTTTCTTT. The V gene is TRBV6-5, the J gene TRBJ1-1; D call uncertain. The CDR3 is 11 residues long. V lost 5 bases to trimming and J lost 2 bases, with 3 bases between them. Germline CDR1 MNHEY, CDR2 SVGAGI.

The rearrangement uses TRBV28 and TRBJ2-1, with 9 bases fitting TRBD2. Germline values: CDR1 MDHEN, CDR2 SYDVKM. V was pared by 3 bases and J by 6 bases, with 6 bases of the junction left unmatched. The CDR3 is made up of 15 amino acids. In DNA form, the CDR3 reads TGTGCCAGCAGTTTTGGTCTAGCGGGAACCAATGAGCAGTTCTTC. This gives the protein CASSFGLAGTNEQFF.

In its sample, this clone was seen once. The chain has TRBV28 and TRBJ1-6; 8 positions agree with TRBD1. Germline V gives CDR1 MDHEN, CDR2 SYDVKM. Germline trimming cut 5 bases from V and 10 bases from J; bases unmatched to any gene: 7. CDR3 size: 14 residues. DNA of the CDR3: TGTGCCAGCAGTCTGGACAGGGTTTCGTCACCCCTCCACTTT. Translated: CASSLDRVSSPLHF.

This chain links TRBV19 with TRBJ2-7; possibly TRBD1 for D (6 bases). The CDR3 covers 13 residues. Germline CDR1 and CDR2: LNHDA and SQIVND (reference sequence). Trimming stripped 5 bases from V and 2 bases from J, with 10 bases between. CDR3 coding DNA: TGTGCCAGTAGTCCCCCAGGGGCCTACGAGCAGTACTTC. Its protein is CASSPPGAYEQYF.

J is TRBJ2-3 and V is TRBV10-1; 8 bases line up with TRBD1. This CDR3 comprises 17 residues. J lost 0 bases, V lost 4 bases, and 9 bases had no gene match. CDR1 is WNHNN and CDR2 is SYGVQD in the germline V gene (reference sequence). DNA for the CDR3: TGCGCCAGCAGTGGACAGGGGCGAACTACTAGCACAGATACGCAGTATTTT. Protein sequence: CASSGQGRTTSTDTQYF.

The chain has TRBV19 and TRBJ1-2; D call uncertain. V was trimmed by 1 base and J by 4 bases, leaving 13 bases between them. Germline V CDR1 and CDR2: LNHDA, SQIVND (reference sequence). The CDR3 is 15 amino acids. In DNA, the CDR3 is TGTGCCAGTAGTATAGCCATTTCCCCCACCTATGGCTACACCTTC. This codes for CASSIAISPTYGYTF.

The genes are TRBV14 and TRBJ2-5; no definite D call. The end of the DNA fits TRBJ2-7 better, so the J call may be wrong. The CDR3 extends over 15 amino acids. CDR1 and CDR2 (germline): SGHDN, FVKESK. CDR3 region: CASSQDEVFPFEQYF. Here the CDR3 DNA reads TGTGCCAGCAGCCAAGATGAAGTCTTTCCCTTCGAGCAGTACTTC.

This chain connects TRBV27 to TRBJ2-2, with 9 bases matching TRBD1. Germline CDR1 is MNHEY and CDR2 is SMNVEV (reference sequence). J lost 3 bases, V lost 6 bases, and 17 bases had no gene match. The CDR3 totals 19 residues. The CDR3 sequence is CASRRRPFTGGVDTGELFF. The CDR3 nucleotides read TGTGCCAGCAGACGAAGACCATTTACAGGGGGCGTGGACACCGGGGAGCTGTTTTTT.

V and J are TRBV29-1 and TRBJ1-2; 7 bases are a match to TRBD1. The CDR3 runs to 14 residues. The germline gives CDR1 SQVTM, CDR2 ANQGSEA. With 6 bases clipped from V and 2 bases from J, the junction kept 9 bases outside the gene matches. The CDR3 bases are TGCAGCGTCGCAGGGGACAGAGGAAACTATGGCTACACCTTC. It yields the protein CSVAGDRGNYGYTF.